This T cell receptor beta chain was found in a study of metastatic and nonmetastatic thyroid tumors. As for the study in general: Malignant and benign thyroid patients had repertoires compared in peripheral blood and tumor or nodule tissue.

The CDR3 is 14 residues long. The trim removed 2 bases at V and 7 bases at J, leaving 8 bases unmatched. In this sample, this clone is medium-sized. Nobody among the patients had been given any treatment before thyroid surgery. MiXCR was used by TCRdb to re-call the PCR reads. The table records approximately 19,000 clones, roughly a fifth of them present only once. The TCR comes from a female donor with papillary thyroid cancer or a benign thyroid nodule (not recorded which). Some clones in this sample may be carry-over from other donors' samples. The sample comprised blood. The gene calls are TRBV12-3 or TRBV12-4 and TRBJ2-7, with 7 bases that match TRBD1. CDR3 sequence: CASSLRSGGYEQYF. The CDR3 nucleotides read TGTGCCAGCAGTTTAAGGTCAGGGGGTTATGAGCAGTACTTC.